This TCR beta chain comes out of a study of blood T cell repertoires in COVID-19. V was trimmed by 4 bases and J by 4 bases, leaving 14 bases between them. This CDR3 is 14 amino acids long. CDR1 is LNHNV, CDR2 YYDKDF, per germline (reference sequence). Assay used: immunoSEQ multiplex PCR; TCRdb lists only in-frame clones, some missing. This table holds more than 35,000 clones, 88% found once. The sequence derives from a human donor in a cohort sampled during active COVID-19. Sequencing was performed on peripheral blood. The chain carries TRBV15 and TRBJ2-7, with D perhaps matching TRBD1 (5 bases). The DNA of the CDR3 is TGTGCCACCAGCACCAGGGATTCCATTTACGAGCAGTACTTC. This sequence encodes CATSTRDSIYEQYF.